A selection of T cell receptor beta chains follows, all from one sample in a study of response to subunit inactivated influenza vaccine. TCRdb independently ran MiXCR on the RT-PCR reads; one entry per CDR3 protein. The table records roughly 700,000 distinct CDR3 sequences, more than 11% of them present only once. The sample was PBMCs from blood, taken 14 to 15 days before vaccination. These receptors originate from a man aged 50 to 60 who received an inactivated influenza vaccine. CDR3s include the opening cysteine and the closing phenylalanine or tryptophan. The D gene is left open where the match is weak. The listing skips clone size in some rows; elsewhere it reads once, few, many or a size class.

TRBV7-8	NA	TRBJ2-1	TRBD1	CASQQGTGGYNEQFF	TGTGCCAGCCAACAAGGGACAGGGGGCTACAATGAGCAGTTCTTC
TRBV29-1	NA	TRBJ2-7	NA	CSVVYSYEQYF	TGCAGCGTTGTCTACTCCTACGAGCAGTACTTC
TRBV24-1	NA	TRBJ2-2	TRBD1	CATSDLGRDRDNTGELFF	TGTGCCACCAGTGATTTGGGACGGGACAGGGATAACACCGGGGAGCTGTTTTTT
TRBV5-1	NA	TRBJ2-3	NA	CASSLVPGISTDTQYF	TGCGCCAGCAGCTTGGTCCCGGGGATAAGCACAGATACGCAGTATTTT
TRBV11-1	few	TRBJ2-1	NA	CASSDVTGEYQFF	TGTGCCAGCAGCGATGTAACGGGGGAGTACCAGTTCTTC
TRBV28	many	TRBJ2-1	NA	CASSFRWRRDEQFF	TGTGCCAGCAGTTTTCGATGGCGGCGCGATGAGCAGTTCTTC
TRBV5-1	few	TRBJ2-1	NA	CASSLARSVVWSSYNEQFF	TGCGCCAGCAGCTTGGCCCGATCCGTTGTTTGGAGCTCCTACAATGAGCAGTTCTTC
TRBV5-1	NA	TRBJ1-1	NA	CASSLRVQNTEAFF	TGCGCCAGCAGCTTGCGGGTACAGAACACTGAAGCTTTCTTT
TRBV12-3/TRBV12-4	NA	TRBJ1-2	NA	CASSPTTVNYGYTF	TGTGCCAGCAGTCCGACGACAGTTAACTATGGCTACACCTTC
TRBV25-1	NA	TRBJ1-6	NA	CASSEFFTNSPLHF	TGTGCCAGCAGTGAATTCTTCACCAATTCACCCCTCCACTTT
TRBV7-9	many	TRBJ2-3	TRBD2	CASSRGLENTDTQYF	TGTGCCAGCAGCCGGGGACTAGAGAACACAGATACGCAGTATTTT
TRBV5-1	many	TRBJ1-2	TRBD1	CASSLRTGGSDGYTF	TGCGCCAGCAGCTTAAGGACAGGGGGTTCGGATGGCTACACCTTC
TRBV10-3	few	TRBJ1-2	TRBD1	CAIRSSTGGGNNYGYTF	TGTGCCATCAGATCCAGTACAGGGGGCGGAAATAACTATGGCTACACCTTC
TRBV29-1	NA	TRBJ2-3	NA	CSAGDWSTDTQYF	TGCAGCGCCGGAGATTGGAGCACAGATACGCAGTATTTT
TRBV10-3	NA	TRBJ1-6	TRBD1	CAISVLGQGNSPLHF	TGTGCCATCAGTGTATTAGGACAGGGTAATTCACCCCTCCACTTT
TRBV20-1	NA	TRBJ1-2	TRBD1	CSASRWDSPQGYTF	TGCAGTGCTAGTCGCTGGGACAGCCCCCAGGGCTACACCTTC
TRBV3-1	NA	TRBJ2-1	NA	CASSPGGKANEQFF	TGTGCCAGCAGCCCGGGTGGGAAGGCCAATGAGCAGTTCTTC
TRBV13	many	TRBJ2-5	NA	CASSPHTGEGETQYF	TGTGCCAGCAGCCCCCACACAGGGGAGGGAGAGACCCAGTACTTC
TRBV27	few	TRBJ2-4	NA	CASTLRGTHPGVAKNIQYF	TGTGCCAGCACCCTTAGAGGGACACACCCTGGAGTTGCCAAAAACATTCAGTACTTC
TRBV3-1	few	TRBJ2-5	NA	CASSHRALQETQYF	TGTGCCAGCAGCCACCGGGCCCTACAAGAGACCCAGTACTTC
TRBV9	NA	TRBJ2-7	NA	CASSVGGRLREQYF	TGTGCCAGCAGCGTAGGAGGGAGGCTACGCGAGCAGTACTTC
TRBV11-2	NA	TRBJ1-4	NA	CASSLEPPRRLSLEKLFF	TGTGCCAGCAGCTTAGAACCCCCCCGGAGGCTCTCTTTGGAAAAACTGTTTTTT
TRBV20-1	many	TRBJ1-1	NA	CSARENNWHTEAFF	TGCAGTGCTAGAGAAAACAATTGGCACACTGAAGCTTTCTTT
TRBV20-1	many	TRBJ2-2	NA	CSARNTGELFF	TGCAGTGCTAGGAATACCGGGGAGCTGTTTTTT
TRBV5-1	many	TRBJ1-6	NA	CASSLTTRYSPLHF	TGCGCCAGCAGCTTGACCACCAGATATTCACCCCTCCACTTT
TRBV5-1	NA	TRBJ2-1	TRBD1	CASSAIQGTVF	TGCGCCAGCAGCGCGATACAGGGGACGGTCTTC
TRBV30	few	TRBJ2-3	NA	CAWSAWRLSTDTQYF	TGTGCCTGGAGTGCATGGAGGTTAAGCACAGATACGCAGTATTTT
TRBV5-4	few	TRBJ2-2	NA	CASRIGGRGPNTGELFF	TGTGCCAGCAGAATCGGTGGTCGGGGCCCGAACACCGGGGAGCTGTTTTTT
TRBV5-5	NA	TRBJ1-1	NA	CASSATLNTEAFF	TGTGCCAGCAGCGCGACCCTGAACACTGAAGCTTTCTTT
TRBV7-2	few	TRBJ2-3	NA	CASSRLSRRSTDTQYF	TGTGCCAGCAGCCGTCTAAGCCGACGAAGTACAGATACGCAGTATTTT
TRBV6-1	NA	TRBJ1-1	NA	CASTVGDTEAFF	TGTGCCAGCACGGTGGGGGACACTGAAGCTTTCTTT
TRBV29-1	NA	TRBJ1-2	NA	CSVGGAVNYGYTF	TGCAGCGTTGGAGGGGCAGTTAACTATGGCTACACCTTC
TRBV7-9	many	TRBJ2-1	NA	CASSRGLLDNEQFF	TGTGCCAGCAGCCGCGGACTGCTAGACAATGAGCAGTTCTTC
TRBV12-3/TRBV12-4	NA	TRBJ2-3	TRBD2	CASRMSWGGAPDTQYF	TGTGCCAGCAGGATGTCGTGGGGAGGGGCCCCAGATACGCAGTATTTT
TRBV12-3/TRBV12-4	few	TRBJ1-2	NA	CASSPRDRLYGYTF	TGTGCCAGCAGTCCGCGGGACCGGCTCTATGGGTACACCTTC
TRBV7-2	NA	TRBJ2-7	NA	CASSLAHRSYEQYF	TGTGCCAGCAGCTTAGCCCACAGATCCTACGAGCAGTACTTC
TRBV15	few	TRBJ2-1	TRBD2	CATSRRDGRFHNEQFF	TGTGCCACCAGCAGACGTGACGGGAGGTTCCACAATGAGCAGTTCTTC
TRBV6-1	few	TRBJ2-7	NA	CASSPETRIGEQYF	TGTGCCAGCAGCCCCGAGACTAGGATAGGCGAGCAGTACTTC
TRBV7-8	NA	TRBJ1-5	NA	CASSLAVGGNQPQHF	TGTGCCAGCAGCTTAGCTGTTGGAGGAAATCAGCCCCAGCATTTT
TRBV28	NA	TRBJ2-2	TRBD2	CASHPGGGRSTGELFF	TGTGCCAGCCACCCCGGAGGCGGGAGATCCACCGGGGAGCTGTTTTTT
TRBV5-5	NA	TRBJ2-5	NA	CASSLRGSSGETQYF	TGTGCCAGCAGCTTGAGGGGGAGCTCAGGGGAGACCCAGTACTTC
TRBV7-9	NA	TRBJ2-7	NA	CASSLALSGQLYF	TGTGCCAGCAGCTTAGCTTTATCAGGGCAGCTGTACTTC
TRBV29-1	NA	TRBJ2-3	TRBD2	CSVVGLVDPDTQYF	TGCAGCGTTGTAGGACTAGTAGACCCAGATACGCAGTATTTT
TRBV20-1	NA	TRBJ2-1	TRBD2	CSAPALAPEQFF	TGCAGTGCTCCGGCACTAGCGCCTGAGCAGTTCTTC
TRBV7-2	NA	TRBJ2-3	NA	CASSLVGRGADTQYF	TGTGCCAGCAGCTTAGTGGGACGAGGGGCAGATACGCAGTATTTT
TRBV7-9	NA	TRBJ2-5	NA	CASSFGGRVQETQYF	TGTGCCAGCAGCTTTGGGGGACGGGTTCAAGAGACCCAGTACTTC
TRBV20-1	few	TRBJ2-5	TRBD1	CSARDAQGGETQYF	TGCAGTGCTAGAGACGCACAGGGGGGCGAGACCCAGTACTTC
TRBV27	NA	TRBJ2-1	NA	CASSLMLANEQFF	TGTGCCAGCAGTTTAATGCTAGCCAATGAGCAGTTCTTC
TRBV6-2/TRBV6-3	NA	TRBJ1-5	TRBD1	CASGWDRENQPQHF	TGTGCCAGCGGCTGGGACAGGGAAAATCAGCCCCAGCATTTT
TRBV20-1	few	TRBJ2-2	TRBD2	CSARGSSGSNTGELFF	TGCAGTGCTAGGGGGTCTAGCGGGTCGAACACCGGGGAGCTGTTTTTT
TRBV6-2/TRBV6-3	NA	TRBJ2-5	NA	CASRSDRKTQYF	TGTGCCAGCAGATCGGACAGAAAGACCCAGTACTTC
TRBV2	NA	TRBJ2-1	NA	CASSSEVAEVVYNEQFF	TGTGCCAGCAGTAGTGAAGTAGCGGAGGTGGTTTACAATGAGCAGTTCTTC
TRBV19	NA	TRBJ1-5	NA	CASTPLADSNQPQHF	TGTGCCAGTACCCCTCTTGCGGATAGCAATCAGCCCCAGCATTTT